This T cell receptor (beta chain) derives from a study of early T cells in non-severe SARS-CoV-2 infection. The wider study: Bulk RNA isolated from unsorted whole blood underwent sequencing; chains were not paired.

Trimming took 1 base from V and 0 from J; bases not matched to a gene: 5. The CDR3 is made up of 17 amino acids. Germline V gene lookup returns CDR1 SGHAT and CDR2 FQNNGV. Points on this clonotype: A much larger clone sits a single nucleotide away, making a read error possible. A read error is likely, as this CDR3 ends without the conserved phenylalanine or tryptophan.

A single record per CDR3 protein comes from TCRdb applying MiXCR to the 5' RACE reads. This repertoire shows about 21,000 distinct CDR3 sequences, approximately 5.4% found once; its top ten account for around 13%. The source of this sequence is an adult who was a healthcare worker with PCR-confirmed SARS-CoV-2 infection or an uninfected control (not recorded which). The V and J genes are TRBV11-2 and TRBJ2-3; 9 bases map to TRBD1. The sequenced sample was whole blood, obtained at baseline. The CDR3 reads CASSLVGQGFSTDTQYL. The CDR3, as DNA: TGTGCCAGCAGCTTAGTAGGACAGGGGTTTAGCACAGATACGCAGTATTTG.